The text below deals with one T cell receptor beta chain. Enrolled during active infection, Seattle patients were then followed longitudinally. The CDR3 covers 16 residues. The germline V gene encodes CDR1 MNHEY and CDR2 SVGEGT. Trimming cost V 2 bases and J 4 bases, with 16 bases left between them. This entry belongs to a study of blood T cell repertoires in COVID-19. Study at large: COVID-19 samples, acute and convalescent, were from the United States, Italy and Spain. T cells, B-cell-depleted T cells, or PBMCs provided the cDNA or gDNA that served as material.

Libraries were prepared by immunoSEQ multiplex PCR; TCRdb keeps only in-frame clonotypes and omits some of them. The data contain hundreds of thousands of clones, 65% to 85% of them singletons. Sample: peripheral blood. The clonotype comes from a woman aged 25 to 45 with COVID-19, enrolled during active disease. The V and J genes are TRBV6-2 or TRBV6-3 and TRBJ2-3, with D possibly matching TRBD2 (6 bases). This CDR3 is CASSYGLGLGADTQYF. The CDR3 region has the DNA TGTGCCAGCAGTTACGGTCTGGGACTCGGGGCAGATACGCAGTATTTT.